The TCR beta chain under discussion was sequenced for a study of shared T cell receptors in the human thymus. In germline, CDR1 is MGHDK, CDR2 SYGVNS. The V and J ends lost 5 bases and 1 base respectively, with 15 bases between them. The CDR3 is made up of 15 amino acids. Sequenced by immunoSEQ multiplex PCR; TCRdb stores in-frame clones only, minus some. The sample has approximately 400,000 clones, over 90% seen once; the top ten hold 0.02%. The TCR originated in a human donor. J is TRBJ2-7 and V is TRBV25-1; D possibly corresponds to TRBD1 (5 bases). The sample consisted of thymocytes. The CDR3 loop is CASSSAPTASYEQYF. CDR3 sequence (DNA): TGTGCCAGCAGTTCCGCCCCGACAGCTTCCTACGAGCAGTACTTC.